A selection of T cell receptor beta chains follows, all from one sample in a study of chemoradiotherapy in HPV16-positive cancers. The method was immunoSEQ multiplex PCR; TCRdb's version includes in-frame clones alone and lacks a portion of them. The table has roughly 4,700 clones, 72% seen once. Material: tumor tissue, obtained from a patient who underwent chemoradiotherapy. These receptors were taken from a human donor with HPV-associated anogenital cancer. Both conserved end residues are part of each CDR3. Each record gives: clone size, D gene, V gene, J gene, CDR3 protein, CDR3 DNA. A D gene is named only where the DNA matches it firmly. For some rows the clone size is stated as once, few or many, or as a class when expanded; others skip it.

NA,TRBD1,TRBV28,TRBJ1-4,CASSRGQGREKLFF,TGTGCCAGCAGTCGGGGACAGGGAAGGGAAAAACTGTTTTTT
once,TRBD2,TRBV9,TRBJ2-7,CASSVGSGRATSLREQYF,TGTGCCAGCAGCGTAGGTAGCGGGAGGGCTACTTCGCTCCGCGAGCAGTACTTC
few,NA,TRBV7-2,TRBJ1-1,CASSAGMNTEAFF,TGTGCCAGCAGCGCCGGTATGAACACTGAAGCTTTCTTT
large,TRBD2,TRBV28,TRBJ2-7,CASSLWGSTSGSNEQYF,TGTGCCAGCAGTTTATGGGGAAGTACTAGCGGGAGTAACGAGCAGTACTTC
NA,TRBD1,TRBV19,TRBJ1-2,CASSISGQGTGYTF,TGTGCCAGTAGTATTTCGGGACAGGGGACTGGCTACACCTTC
NA,TRBD2,TRBV7-8,TRBJ2-7,CASSLVVPWVGGTYEQYF,TGTGCCAGCAGCTTAGTAGTCCCTTGGGTCGGGGGGACCTACGAGCAGTACTTC
NA,TRBD2,TRBV27,TRBJ2-1,CASTPASGFYNEQFF,TGTGCCAGCACCCCCGCTAGCGGCTTTTACAATGAGCAGTTCTTC
NA,TRBD1,TRBV9,TRBJ1-3,CASSVGTGVSTIYF,TGTGCCAGCAGCGTAGGGACAGGGGTGAGCACCATATATTTT
NA,NA,TRBV19,TRBJ2-2,CASSIAGTNTGELFF,TGTGCCAGTAGTATAGCGGGGACGAACACCGGGGAGCTGTTTTTT
NA,NA,TRBV29-1,TRBJ1-2,CSVGSMYGYTF,TGCAGCGTTGGTTCCATGTATGGCTACACCTTC
NA,NA,TRBV5-4,TRBJ1-4,CASSSAGATNEKLFF,TGTGCCAGCAGCTCCGCAGGGGCAACTAATGAAAAACTGTTTTTT
once,NA,TRBV18,TRBJ1-1,CASSPEDRNTEAFF,TGTGCCAGCTCACCTGAGGATCGGAACACTGAAGCTTTCTTT
NA,TRBD1,TRBV7-2,TRBJ1-4,CASSSSGQGTGKLFF,TGTGCCAGCAGCTCATCGGGACAGGGTACCGGAAAACTGTTTTTT
NA,NA,TRBV18,TRBJ1-1,CASSPLSTVDTEAFF,TGTGCCAGCTCACCACTCTCGACAGTCGACACTGAAGCTTTCTTT
once,TRBD2,TRBV9,TRBJ2-2,CASSVMGAGVFGELFF,TGTGCCAGCAGCGTAATGGGAGCGGGAGTTTTCGGGGAGCTGTTTTTT
NA,NA,TRBV10-3,TRBJ1-1,CAISDVGTEAFF,TGTGCCATCAGTGACGTAGGTACTGAAGCTTTCTTT
NA,NA,TRBV5-1,TRBJ1-5,CASSLAGVGNQPQHF,TGCGCCAGCAGCTTGGCCGGGGTGGGCAATCAGCCCCAGCATTTT
NA,NA,TRBV11-2,TRBJ2-1,CASSLDLGLSSYNEQFF,TGTGCCAGCAGCTTAGACTTGGGGTTGAGCTCCTACAATGAGCAGTTCTTC
NA,TRBD2,TRBV7-2,TRBJ2-5,CASSTSGRETQYF,TGTGCCAGCAGCACTAGCGGGAGAGAGACCCAGTACTTC
NA,NA,TRBV11-2,TRBJ1-1,CAATRDDTEAFF,TGTGCCGCGACCAGGGATGACACTGAAGCTTTCTTT
NA,NA,TRBV10-3,TRBJ1-1,CAISSGVLNTEAFF,TGTGCCATCAGCTCAGGGGTCCTGAACACTGAAGCTTTCTTT
NA,NA,TRBV21-1,TRBJ2-2,CASSNRENFSVMGTANTGELFF,TGTGCCAGCAGCAATCGCGAAAATTTCTCTGTCATGGGGACAGCGAACACCGGGGAGCTGTTTTTT
NA,TRBD2,TRBV7-2,TRBJ2-1,CASSQMLSGAGEQFF,TGTGCCAGCAGCCAAATGCTTAGCGGGGCTGGCGAGCAGTTCTTC
NA,NA,TRBV6-5,TRBJ1-5,CASSYSTGSNQPQHF,TGTGCCAGCAGTTACTCGACAGGTAGCAATCAGCCCCAGCATTTT
NA,TRBD2,TRBV7-2,TRBJ2-1,CASSLTSGRHNEQFF,TGTGCCAGCAGCTTGACTAGCGGGAGGCACAATGAGCAGTTCTTC
NA,NA,TRBV10-1,TRBJ1-5,CASPSPLIYSNQPQHF,TGCGCCAGCCCCAGTCCGCTAATCTATAGCAATCAGCCCCAGCATTTT
NA,NA,TRBV6-5,TRBJ2-7,CASSTGGEQYF,TGTGCCAGCAGTACAGGCGGCGAGCAGTACTTC
large,NA,TRBV25-1,TRBJ2-2,CASSDLRDTGELFF,TGTGCCAGCAGTGACCTCAGGGACACCGGGGAGCTGTTTTTT
NA,NA,TRBV10-3,TRBJ2-3,CAISVTSPPAQYF,TGTGCCATCAGTGTAACGAGCCCCCCGGCGCAGTATTTT